The subject of this entry is one TCR beta chain. Authors' analysis steps: By means of reference gene primer amplification, nucleated cell counts were estimated. Using immunoSEQ multiplex PCR, the repertoire was profiled, and TCRdb retains in-frame clones only, with some absent. D and trimming come from the DNA, and the V and J calls and clone size come from that table. Of 150,000 to 200,000 clones detected, about 85% appear once; the ten largest clones hold 7%. This sample is drawn from a study of blood T cell repertoires in COVID-19. For the study at large: Sites in the United States, Italy and Spain provided acute and convalescent COVID-19 samples. Sources were T cells, B-cell-depleted T cells, or PBMCs; the material itself was cDNA or gDNA.

Germline V gene sequence: CDR1 ENHRY, CDR2 SYGVKD. The CDR3 runs to 15 residues. V was pared by 3 bases and J by 0 bases, with 1 base of the junction left unmatched. The chain joins TRBV10-3 to TRBJ1-4; 7 bases fit TRBD1. Sequenced sample: peripheral blood. This receptor was obtained from a woman aged 80 or over in a cohort sampled during active or convalescent COVID-19. Here the CDR3 reads CAISETGATNEKLFF. CDR3 coding DNA: TGTGCCATCAGTGAAACAGGGGCAACTAATGAAAAACTGTTTTTT.